Listed below are T cell receptor gamma chains from one sample, sequenced in a study of Vδ1+ human thymocytes. TCRdb re-called the multiplex PCR reads with CATT. This sample has about 36,000 gamma-chain clones, with about 19% found just once. The sequenced material came from Vdelta1+ gamma-delta thymocytes from the thymus. Source of these receptors: a girl less than two years old who had congenital heart surgery. Both conserved end residues are part of each CDR3.

V,CDR3
TRGV2,CATWDGPRHRSDWIKTF
TRGV9,CALWEVHRKKLF
TRGV9,CALWEVQSLGKKIKVF
TRGV9,CALWEPDIGYKKLF
TRGV4,CATGAKKLF
TRGV9,CALWEVRQELGKKIKVF
TRGV9,CALWEVTYYKKLF
TRGV9,CALWEVYHNYYKILF
TRGV3,CATWDRPRKKLF
TRGV4,CATWDSLGGAYKKLF
TRGV3,CATWDRLAGWFKIF
TRGV3,CATWDRPHYKKLF
TRGV4,CATWDGLQRKLF
TRGV8,CATWDSAGSSDWIKTF
TRGV9,CALWEVHPLYSSDWIKTF
TRGV4,CATWDGPSYYKKLF
TRGV8,CATWDLVGDWIKTF
TRGV2,CATWDETSYLFLNYYKKLF
TRGV9,CALWEAFKKLF
TRGV9,CALWEVTKKLF
TRGV5,CATWLRNKKLF
TRGV2,CATEWIKTF
TRGV9,CALWEVQVSPDYYKKLF
TRGV8,CATWENYYKKLF
TRGV3,CATWDRHQDSSDWIKTF
TRGV4,CATWDGPWYKKLF
TRGV2,CATWDGGGYYKKLF
TRGV8,CATWHQDKKLF
TRGV3,CATWDRLEYKKLF
TRGV3,CATWDRPQGQLF
TRGV4,CATWGIYYKKLF
TRGV9,CALWETSYYKKLF
TRGV4,CATWDGQSYYKKLF
TRGV9,CALWEGYYYKKLF
TRGV3,CATWDEKKLF
TRGV9,CALWEVVGQVEKLF
TRGV3,CATWDRLCDYKKLF
TRGV3,CATWGTDKKLF
TRGV8,CATWDLGDYYKKLF
TRGV9,CALWDCGGAGWFKIF
TRGV9,CALWESSNYYKKLF
TRGV9,CALWEVRGSSDWIKTF
TRGV2,CATWDGQELGKKIKVF
TRGV2,CATWDEGYYKKLF
TRGV9,CALWEVGTGIKTF
TRGV3,CATWSLNWIKTF
TRGV3,CATWDGQGTGWFKIF
TRGV3,CATWDRPVKKLF
TRGV8,CATWDRSYKKLF
TRGV2,CATWDGFGSDWIKTF
TRGV2,CATGGKKLF
TRGV2,CATWDGTSLDYKKLF
TRGV3,CATWDNGTGWFKIF